These 13 T cell receptor beta chains originate from one sample sequenced in a study of brain T cells in children with intractable seizures. The time point denotes: blood from clinic visit 5 months post-surgery; TSC patient then seizure free. TCRdb's table, derived via immunoSEQ multiplex PCR, lists solely in-frame clones and lacks some. There are around 340,000 clones in the sample; over 90% occur only once, and about 6% lies in the top ten. Sequenced here: peripheral blood, sampled roughly 5 months after surgery. These receptors originate from a boy less than two years old with tuberous sclerosis and intractable seizures.

This chain joins TRBV6-6 and TRBJ1-1; D possibly corresponds to TRBD1 (5 bases). This CDR3 spans 16 amino acids. V lost 0 bases to trimming and J lost 0 bases, with 11 bases between them. The germline gives CDR1 MNHNY, CDR2 SVGAGI (reference sequence). CDR3 coding DNA: TGTGCCAGCAGTTACTCGATGCGGGGGATGAACACTGAAGCTTTCTTT. It encodes CASSYSMRGMNTEAFF.

This clone has more than one count but fewer than ten. The CDR3 reads CASSIGWGNNQPQHF. CDR3 nucleotides: TGTGCCAGTAGTATAGGCTGGGGTAACAATCAGCCCCAGCATTTT. This sequence joins TRBV19 and TRBJ1-5; D unclear. The ends were cut back, 1 base at V and 3 bases at J, with 10 bases in the middle. The CDR3 sequence is 15 residues long. CDR1 and CDR2 from the germline V gene are LNHDA and SQIVND (reference sequence).

The chain recombines TRBV19 with TRBJ2-3; D is uncertain. The germline CDR1 and CDR2 sequences are LNHDA and SQIVND (reference sequence). V was pared by 4 bases and J by 2 bases, with 13 bases between. CDR3 length: 15 amino acids. CDR3 loop: CASSNVLVNTDTQYF. Written as DNA, the CDR3 is TGTGCCAGTAGTAATGTGCTTGTAAACACAGATACGCAGTATTTT.

The chain carries TRBV19 and TRBJ2-2; the match to TRBD1 covers 10 bases. The junction had 1 base not matched to a gene; V was cut back by 6 bases and J by 6 bases. The CDR3 has 13 amino acids. Germline CDR1 is LNHDA and CDR2 is SQIVND (reference sequence). The CDR3 reads CASSGTGAGELFF. CDR3 sequence (DNA): TGTGCCAGTAGCGGGACAGGGGCCGGGGAGCTGTTTTTT.

This chain connects TRBV30 to TRBJ2-7; D ambiguous. The CDR3 sequence is 16 residues long. Germline values: CDR1 GTSNPN, CDR2 SVGIG (reference sequence). V lost 1 base to trimming and J lost 1 base, with 17 bases between them. The CDR3 coding sequence is TGTGCCTGGAGTGACGTACTGGGGTCGTCTTCCTACGAGCAGTACTTC. Its translation: CAWSDVLGSSSYEQYF.

The genes are TRBV5-1 and TRBJ1-3, with D unclear. This CDR3 is built from 13 residues. V was shortened by 3 bases and J by 3 bases, with 7 bases between the two germline ends. Germline CDR1 SGHRS, CDR2 YFSETQ. CDR3 sequence reads: CASSSDLGNTIYF. The CDR3 nucleotides read TGCGCCAGCAGCTCGGACCTTGGAAACACCATATATTTT. Combining the CDR3 with reference TRBV5-1 and TRBJ1-3 gives the whole variable domain KAGVTQTPRYLIKTRGQQVTLSCSPISGHRSVSWYQQTPGQGLQFLFEYFSETQRNKGNFPGRFSGRQFSNSRSEMNVSTLELGDSALYLCASSSDLGNTIYFGEGSWLTVV.

The chain is built from TRBV5-6 and TRBJ1-3; the match to TRBD1 covers 8 bases. The J segment lost 9 bases and the V segment lost 6 bases, leaving 11 bases of the junction unmatched. Germline loops: CDR1 SGHDT, CDR2 YYEEEE. The CDR3 is 14 amino acids. The CDR3 region is CASNRGTGATTIYF. CDR3 nucleotide sequence: TGTGCCAGCAACAGAGGGACAGGAGCTACCACCATATATTTT. Full variable domain (missing parts from reference TRBV5-6 and TRBJ1-3): DAGVTQSPTHLIKTRGQQVTLRCSPKSGHDTVSWYQQALGQGPQFIFQYYEEEERQRGNFPDRFSGHQFPNYSSELNVNALLLGDSALYLCASNRGTGATTIYFGEGSWLTVV.

This clone was found once. The J gene is TRBJ1-2, the V gene TRBV30; D call uncertain. The CDR3 is made up of 13 amino acids. Germline CDR1 is GTSNPN and CDR2 is SVGIG (reference sequence). V lost 1 base to trimming and J lost 3 bases, with 9 bases between them. The CDR3 sequence: CAWSEWQDYGYTF. DNA for the CDR3: TGTGCCTGGAGTGAATGGCAGGACTATGGCTACACCTTC.

J is TRBJ2-7 and V is TRBV6-5; D might be TRBD1 or TRBD2, each matching 5 bases. The V gene lost 0 bases and the J gene lost 2 bases, with 11 bases spanning the gap. This CDR3 comprises 15 residues. The V gene's germline CDR1 is MNHEY and CDR2 SVGAGI. The CDR3 nucleotides are TGTGCCAGCAGTTACTCCGGGACGGCTCCCTACGAGCAGTACTTC. The encoded protein is CASSYSGTAPYEQYF.

V gene TRBV7-3 combines with J gene TRBJ1-3, with D perhaps matching TRBD1 (6 bases). Germline lookup yields CDR1 SGHTA and CDR2 FQGTGA. This CDR3 comprises 14 residues. V lost 2 bases and J lost 6, with 11 bases in between. The CDR3 DNA sequence: TGTGCCAGCAGCTTATCCGGGGGCGAAAACACCATATATTTT. It is translated as CASSLSGGENTIYF.

The chain joins TRBV11-3 to TRBJ2-3; a possible D gene is TRBD2 (6 bases). The CDR3 contains 14 residues. Deletions cut 1 base from V and 6 bases from J, with 11 bases between. Germline V CDR1 and CDR2: SGHNT, YENEEA. Written as DNA, the CDR3 is TGTGCCAGCAGCTTAGGAGGGAGGCGGGATACGCAGTATTTT. It yields the protein CASSLGGRRDTQYF.

The sample holds one count of this clone. The rearrangement joins TRBV4-1 to TRBJ2-7, with TRBD2 as a possible D gene (5 bases). V lost 6 bases and J lost 1, with 19 bases in between. The CDR3 is 16 residues long. Per germline, CDR1 MGHRA and CDR2 YSYEKL. CDR3 amino acids: CASSKTGYGKSYEQYF. DNA for the CDR3: TGCGCCAGCAGTAAAACTGGATACGGGAAGTCCTACGAGCAGTACTTC.

This clone was recorded only once. V gene TRBV27 combines with J gene TRBJ2-1; tentatively, D is TRBD1 or TRBD2 (7 bases each). Trimming pared 4 bases from V and 7 bases from J, leaving 11 bases between. The CDR3 has 13 amino acids. Germline V CDR1 and CDR2: MNHEY, SMNVEV (reference sequence). The DNA for the CDR3 is TGTGCCAGCAGTTGGGAGGGGGCGAATGAGCAGTTCTTC. This codes for CASSWEGANEQFF.